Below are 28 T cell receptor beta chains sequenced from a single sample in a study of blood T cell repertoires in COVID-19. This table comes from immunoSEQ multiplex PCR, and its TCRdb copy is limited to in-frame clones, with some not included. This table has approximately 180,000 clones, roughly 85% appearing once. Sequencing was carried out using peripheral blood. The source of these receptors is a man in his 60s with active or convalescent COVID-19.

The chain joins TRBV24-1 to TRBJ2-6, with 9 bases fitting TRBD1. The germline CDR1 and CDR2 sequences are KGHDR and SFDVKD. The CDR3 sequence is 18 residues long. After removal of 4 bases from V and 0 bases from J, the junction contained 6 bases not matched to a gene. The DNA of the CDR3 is TGTGCCACCAGTGACCCGGGACAGGGAGGCTCTGGGGCCAACGTCCTGACTTTC. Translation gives CATSDPGQGGSGANVLTF.

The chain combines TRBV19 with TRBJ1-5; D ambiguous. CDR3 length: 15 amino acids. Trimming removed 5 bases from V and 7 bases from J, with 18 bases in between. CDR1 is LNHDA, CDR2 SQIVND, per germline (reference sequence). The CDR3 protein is CASSPNNRPGQPQHF. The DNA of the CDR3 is TGTGCCAGTAGTCCCAATAATCGTCCGGGACAGCCCCAGCATTTT.

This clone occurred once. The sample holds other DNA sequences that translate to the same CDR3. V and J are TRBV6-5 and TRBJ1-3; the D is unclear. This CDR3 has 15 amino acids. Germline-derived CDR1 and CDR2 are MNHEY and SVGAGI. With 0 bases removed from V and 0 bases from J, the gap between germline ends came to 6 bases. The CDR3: CASSYSRNSGNTIYF. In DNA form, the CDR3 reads TGTGCCAGCAGTTACTCGAGGAACTCTGGAAACACCATATATTTT.

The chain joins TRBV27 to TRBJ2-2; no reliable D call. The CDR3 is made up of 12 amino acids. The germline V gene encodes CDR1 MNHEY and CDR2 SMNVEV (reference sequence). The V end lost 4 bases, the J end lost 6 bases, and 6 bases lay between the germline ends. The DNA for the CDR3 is TGTGCCAGCAGTTCCTGGCCCGGGGAGCTGTTTTTT. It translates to CASSSWPGELFF.

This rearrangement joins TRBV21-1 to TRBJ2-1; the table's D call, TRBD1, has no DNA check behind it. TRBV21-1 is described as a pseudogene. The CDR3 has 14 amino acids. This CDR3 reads CASDNLQGANEQFF. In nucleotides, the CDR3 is TGTGCCAGCGATAACCTACAGGGGGCAAATGAGCAGTTCTTC.

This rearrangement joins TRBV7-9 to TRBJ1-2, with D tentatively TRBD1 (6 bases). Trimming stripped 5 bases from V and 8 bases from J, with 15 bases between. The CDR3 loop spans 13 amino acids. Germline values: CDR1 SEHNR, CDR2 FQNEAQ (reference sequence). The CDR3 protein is CASSLRDTEGYTF. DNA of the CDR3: TGTGCCAGCAGCCTCCGGGACACCGAGGGCTACACCTTC.

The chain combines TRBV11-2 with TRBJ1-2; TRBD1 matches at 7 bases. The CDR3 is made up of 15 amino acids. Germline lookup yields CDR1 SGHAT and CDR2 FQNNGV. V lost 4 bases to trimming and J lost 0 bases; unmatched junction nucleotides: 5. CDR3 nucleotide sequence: TGTGCCAGCAGCTCCCGGGACAGTACTAACTATGGCTACACCTTC. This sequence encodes CASSSRDSTNYGYTF.

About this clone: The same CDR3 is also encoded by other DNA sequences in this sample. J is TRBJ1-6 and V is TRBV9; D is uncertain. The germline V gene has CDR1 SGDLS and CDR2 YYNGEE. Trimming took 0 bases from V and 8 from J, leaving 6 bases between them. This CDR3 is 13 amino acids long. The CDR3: CASSVEAHSPLHF. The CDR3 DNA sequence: TGTGCCAGCAGCGTAGAAGCACATTCACCCCTCCACTTT.

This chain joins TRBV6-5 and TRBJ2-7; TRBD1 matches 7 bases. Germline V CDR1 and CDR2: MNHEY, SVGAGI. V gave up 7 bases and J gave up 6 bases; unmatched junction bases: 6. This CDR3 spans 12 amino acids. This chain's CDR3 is CASTRQGGEQYF. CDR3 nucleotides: TGTGCCAGCACCAGACAGGGCGGCGAGCAGTACTTC.

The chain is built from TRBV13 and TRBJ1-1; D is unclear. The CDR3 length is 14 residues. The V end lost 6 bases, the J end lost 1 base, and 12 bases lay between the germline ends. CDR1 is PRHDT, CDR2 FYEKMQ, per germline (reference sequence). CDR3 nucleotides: TGTGCCAGCAGTCCCGGTGGGCCGAACACTGAAGCTTTCTTT. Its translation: CASSPGGPNTEAFF. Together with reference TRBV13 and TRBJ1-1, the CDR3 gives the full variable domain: AAGVIQSPRHLIKEKRETATLKCYPIPRHDTVYWYQQGPGQDPQFLISFYEKMQSDKGSIPDRFSAQQFSDYHSELNMSSLELGDSALYFCASSPGGPNTEAFFGQGTRLTVV.

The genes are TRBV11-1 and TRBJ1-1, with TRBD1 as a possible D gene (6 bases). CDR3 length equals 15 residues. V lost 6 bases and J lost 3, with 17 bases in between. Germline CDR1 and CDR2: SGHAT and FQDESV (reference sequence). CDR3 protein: CASSINRVPDTEAFF. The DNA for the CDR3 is TGTGCCAGCAGTATAAACAGGGTGCCCGACACTGAAGCTTTCTTT.

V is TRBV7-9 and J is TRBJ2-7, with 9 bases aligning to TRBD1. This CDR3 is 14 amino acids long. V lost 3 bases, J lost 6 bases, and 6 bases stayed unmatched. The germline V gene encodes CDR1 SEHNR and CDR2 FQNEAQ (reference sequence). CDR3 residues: CASSFGTGSAEQYF. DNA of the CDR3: TGTGCCAGCAGCTTCGGGACAGGGTCTGCCGAGCAGTACTTC. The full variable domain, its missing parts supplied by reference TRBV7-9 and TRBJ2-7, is DTGVSQNPRHKITKRGQNVTFRCDPISEHNRLYWYRQTLGQGPEFLTYFQNEAQLEKSRLLSDRFSAERPKGSFSTLEIQRTEQGDSAMYLCASSFGTGSAEQYFGPGTRLTVT.

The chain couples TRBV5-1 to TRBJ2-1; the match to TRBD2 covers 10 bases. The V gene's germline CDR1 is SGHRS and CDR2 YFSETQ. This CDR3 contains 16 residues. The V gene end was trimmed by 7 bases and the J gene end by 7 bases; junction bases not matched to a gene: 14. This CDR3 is CASFGLAGGSGNEQFF. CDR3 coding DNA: TGCGCCAGCTTTGGGTTAGCGGGGGGTTCCGGGAATGAGCAGTTCTTC.

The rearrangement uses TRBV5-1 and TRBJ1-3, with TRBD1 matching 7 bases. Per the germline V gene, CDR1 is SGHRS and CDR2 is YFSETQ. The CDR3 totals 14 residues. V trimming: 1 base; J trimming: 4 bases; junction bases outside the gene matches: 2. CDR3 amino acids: CASSLTGVGNTIYF. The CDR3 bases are TGCGCCAGCAGCTTGACAGGGGTCGGAAACACCATATATTTT.

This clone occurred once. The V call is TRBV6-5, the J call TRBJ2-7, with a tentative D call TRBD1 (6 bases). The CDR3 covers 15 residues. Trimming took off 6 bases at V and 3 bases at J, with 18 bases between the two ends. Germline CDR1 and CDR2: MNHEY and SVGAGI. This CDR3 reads CASSFRTGTLYEQYF. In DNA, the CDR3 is TGTGCCAGCAGCTTCCGGACCGGGACACTCTACGAGCAGTACTTC.

DNA for the CDR3: TGTGCCAGCAGCCACACGGACAGCTCCTATGGCTACACCTTC. This translates into CASSHTDSSYGYTF. The chain couples TRBV3-1 (or the pseudogene TRBV3-2) to TRBJ1-2, with D maybe TRBD1 (6 bases). The CDR3 runs to 14 residues. V gave up 3 bases and J gave up 4 bases, with 12 bases separating them. The germline CDR1 and CDR2 sequences are LGHDT and YNNKEL (reference sequence).

The CDR3 loop is CASSRPSSGGGEQFF. The CDR3 DNA follows: TGCGCCAGCAGCCGGCCCTCGAGCGGGGGCGGTGAGCAGTTCTTC. The rearrangement joins TRBV5-1 to TRBJ2-1; 8 bases agree with TRBD2. The V and J ends lost 4 bases and 9 bases, in that order; junction bases with no gene match: 12. The CDR3 length is 15 residues. In germline, CDR1 is SGHRS, CDR2 YFSETQ.

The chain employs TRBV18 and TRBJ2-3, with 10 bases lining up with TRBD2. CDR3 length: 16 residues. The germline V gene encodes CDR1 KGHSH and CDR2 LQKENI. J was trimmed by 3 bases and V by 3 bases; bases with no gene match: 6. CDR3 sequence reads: CASSPLSSGGTDTQYF. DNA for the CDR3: TGTGCCAGCTCACCTCTTTCTAGCGGGGGAACAGATACGCAGTATTTT.

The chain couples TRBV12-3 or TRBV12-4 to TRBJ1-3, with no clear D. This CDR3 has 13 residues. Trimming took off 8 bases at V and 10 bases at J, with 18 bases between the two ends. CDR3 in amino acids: CASHTLGVVTIYF. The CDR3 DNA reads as TGTGCCAGCCATACACTAGGCGTCGTGACCATATATTTT.

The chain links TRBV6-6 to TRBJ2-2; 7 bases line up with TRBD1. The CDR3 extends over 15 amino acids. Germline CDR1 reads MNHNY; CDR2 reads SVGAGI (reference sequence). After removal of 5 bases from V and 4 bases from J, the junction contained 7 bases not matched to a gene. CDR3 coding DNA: TGTGCCAGCAGTGACGACAGGGAAGGCACCGGGGAGCTGTTTTTT. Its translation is CASSDDREGTGELFF.

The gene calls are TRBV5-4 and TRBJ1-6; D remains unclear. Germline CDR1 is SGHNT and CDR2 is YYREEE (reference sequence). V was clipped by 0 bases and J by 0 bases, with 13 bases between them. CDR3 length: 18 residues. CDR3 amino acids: CASSLATGFSSYNSPLHF. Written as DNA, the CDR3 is TGTGCCAGCAGCTTGGCTACGGGTTTCAGCTCCTATAATTCACCCCTCCACTTT.

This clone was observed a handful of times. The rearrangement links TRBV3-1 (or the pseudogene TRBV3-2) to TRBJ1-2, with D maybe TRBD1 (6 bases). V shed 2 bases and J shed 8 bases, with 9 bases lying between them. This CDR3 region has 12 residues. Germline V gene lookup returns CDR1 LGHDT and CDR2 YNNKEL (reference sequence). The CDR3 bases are TGTGCCAGCAGCCAAAACAGGGCAGGCTACACCTTC. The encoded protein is CASSQNRAGYTF.

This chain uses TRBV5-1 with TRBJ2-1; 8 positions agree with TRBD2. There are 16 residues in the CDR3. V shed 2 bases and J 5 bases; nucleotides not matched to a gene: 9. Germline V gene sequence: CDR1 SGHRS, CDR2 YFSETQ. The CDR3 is CASSFLPGLGNNEQFF. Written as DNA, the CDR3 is TGCGCCAGCAGCTTTCTTCCGGGACTAGGCAACAATGAGCAGTTCTTC.

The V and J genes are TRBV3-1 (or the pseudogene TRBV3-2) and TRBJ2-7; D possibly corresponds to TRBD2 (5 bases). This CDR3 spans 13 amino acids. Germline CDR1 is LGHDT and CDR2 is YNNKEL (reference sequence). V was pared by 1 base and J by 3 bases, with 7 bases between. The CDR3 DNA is TGTGCCAGCAGCCAAGGACGGGGCTACGAGCAGTACTTC. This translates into CASSQGRGYEQYF.

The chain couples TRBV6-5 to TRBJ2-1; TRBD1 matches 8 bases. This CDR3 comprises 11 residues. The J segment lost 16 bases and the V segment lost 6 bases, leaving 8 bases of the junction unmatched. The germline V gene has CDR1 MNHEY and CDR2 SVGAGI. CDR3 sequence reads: CASSDGTGSFF. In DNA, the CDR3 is TGTGCCAGCAGCGATGGGACAGGATCCTTCTTC.

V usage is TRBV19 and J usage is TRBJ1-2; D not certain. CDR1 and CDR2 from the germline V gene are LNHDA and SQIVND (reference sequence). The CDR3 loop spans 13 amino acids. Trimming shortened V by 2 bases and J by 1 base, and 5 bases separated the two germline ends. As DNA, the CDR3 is TGTGCCAGTAGTATAAATCTTAACTATGGCTACACCTTC. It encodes CASSINLNYGYTF.

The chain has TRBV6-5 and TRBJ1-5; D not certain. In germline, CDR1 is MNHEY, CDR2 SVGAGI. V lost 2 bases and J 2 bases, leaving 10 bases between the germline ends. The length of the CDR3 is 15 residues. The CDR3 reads CASSYGPLGNQPQHF. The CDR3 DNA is TGTGCCAGCAGTTACGGGCCCCTCGGCAATCAGCCCCAGCATTTT.

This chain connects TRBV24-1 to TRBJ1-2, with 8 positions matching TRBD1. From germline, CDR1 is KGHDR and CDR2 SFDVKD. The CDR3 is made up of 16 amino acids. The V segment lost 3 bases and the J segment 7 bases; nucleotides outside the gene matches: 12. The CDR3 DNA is TGTGCCACCAGTGATCCCCGGACAGGGAGGAGCTCTGGCTACACCTTC. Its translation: CATSDPRTGRSSGYTF.